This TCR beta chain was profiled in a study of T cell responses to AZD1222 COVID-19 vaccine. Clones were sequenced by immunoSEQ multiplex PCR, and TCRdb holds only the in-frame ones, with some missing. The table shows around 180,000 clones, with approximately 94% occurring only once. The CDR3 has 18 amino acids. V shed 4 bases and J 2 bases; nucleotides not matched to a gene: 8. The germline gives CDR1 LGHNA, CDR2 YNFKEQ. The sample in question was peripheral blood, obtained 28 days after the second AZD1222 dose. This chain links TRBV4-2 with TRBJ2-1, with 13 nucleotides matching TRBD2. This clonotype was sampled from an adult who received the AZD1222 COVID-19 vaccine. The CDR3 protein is CASSPRLAGGRAYNEQFF. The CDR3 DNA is TGTGCCAGCAGCCCCAGACTAGCGGGAGGTAGGGCCTACAATGAGCAGTTCTTC.